This TCR beta chain was documented in a study of T cells in Graves' hyperthyroidism and ophthalmopathy (dated 2019 in TCRdb). At the level of the whole study: Peripheral blood samples were taken at initial diagnosis, before any treatment was given. After sampling, hyperthyroidism patients received methimazole starting at 30 mg daily, and ophthalmopathy patients received high-dose intravenous methylprednisolone. TCR Vbeta CDR3 sequencing of approximately 140 peripheral blood samples (fewer than 45 ophthalmopathy, over 70 hyperthyroidism and approximately 17 progressor patients) is reported in the paper. Whether ophthalmopathy could be predicted prospectively was tested in an independent validation cohort made up of under 20 hyperthyroidism patients plus 17 patients who later progressed to ophthalmopathy. To identify TCR V-J signatures that set the groups apart, the researchers used a discovery cohort of more than 95 patients, made up of roughly 45 with Graves' ophthalmopathy and approximately 57 with stable Graves' hyperthyroidism. The 85 to 100 discovery patients were randomly split 7:3 into training and test sets. In six Graves' hyperthyroidism patients, the study also compared T-cell repertoires from thyroid tissue with T-cell repertoires from blood.

There are 18 amino acids in the CDR3, from cysteine to phenylalanine inclusive. The DNA shown is the 54-base CDR3, in frame from base 1. The germline V gene supplies CDR1 SGHTA and CDR2 FQGNSA. Here V drops 3 bases and J drops 0 bases, and the junction holds 10 bases not matched to any gene. Turning to this clonotype: No antigen is known for it. No quality values exist for individual bases; no much larger clone is one base distant.

Results and caveats for the whole study, not just this receptor: In validation, the model predicted progression to ophthalmopathy a median of roughly 6.2 months before onset, with approximately 71% sensitivity and roughly 73% specificity. A model built on a 13 V-J signature distinguished ophthalmopathy from stable hyperthyroidism, reaching over 85% sensitivity and about 81% specificity in cross-validation and 80%/75% in testing. No statistical method was used to fix the sample size in advance, and group allocation was not hidden from the investigators. Most expanded thyroid clonotypes (frequency above 0.001) were also detected in blood, a finding suggesting that blood repertoires may reflect thyroid immune responses.

Moderately to severely active disease, a Clinical Activity Score of at least 3, a NOSPECS grade of at least 4, and a duration under 3 months were present in ophthalmopathy patients. Patients with uncontrolled infections, other autoimmune diseases, pregnancy or lactation were excluded. Diagnoses were based on clinical symptoms, serum thyroxine and TRAb, thyroid ultrasound and orbital computed tomography. PBMCs were isolated from 8 to 10 ml of fresh peripheral blood by Ficoll-Paque density gradient centrifugation. Total RNA was extracted using Trizol reagent, and RNA quality was assessed on an Agilent 2100 Bioanalyzer. Amplification of TCR beta CDR3 regions was carried out from RNA transcripts. For the first round of RT-PCR on the TCR CDR3, the HTBI primer set was used together with the Qiagen OneStep RT-PCR kit. The libraries were constructed in a second round of multiplex PCR and then size-selected and purified. The libraries were sequenced on an Illumina HiSeq2000 using paired-end 100 bp reads. The paper's processing steps were these. Raw data were processed with SOAPnuke, discarding reads with adapters, uncalled bases, mean Phred below 15, or no exact constant-primer or identifier match. COPE v1.2.5 was used to merge the high-quality paired reads, and each unique nucleotide sequence was defined as a clonotype. MiTCR v1.1 was used to align clonotypes to the IMGT TRBV, TRBD and TRBJ reference segments. Only V-J combinations with frequency above 0.0001, covering 98% to 99.2% of repertoires, were analysed. The TCS score was defined as the ratio of F50 (clonal expansion) to E x V (chaos), calculated using BLOSUM62-based TCRdist between CDR3 peptides within each V-J. Welch's t-statistics and random forest reduced several hundred V-J features to 10 to 15, which were used in a naive Bayes classifier (R e1071). The raw public data were reprocessed by TCRdb itself: fastp quality trimming at Q25, MiXCR clonotype calling, in-frame beta chains only. Each CDR3 protein gets just one entry, which takes the most common genes and DNA from the rows behind it. TCRdb, not the original authors, processed these V and J calls. This sample is represented by around 400,000 distinct CDR3 sequences; roughly 15% of them were singletons. The top ten hold approximately 19% of the sample.

The sample taken for sequencing was blood. The chain was built from TRBV7-2 and TRBJ2-5; a stretch of 10 junction bases matches TRBD2. This receptor was obtained from a woman aged 55-70 years with Graves' ophthalmopathy. The CDR3 amino acid sequence is: CASSFSAGGPRNQETQYF. The sequenced DNA is TGTGCCAGCAGCTTTTCAGCGGGAGGGCCCCGGAACCAAGAGACCCAGTACTTC.